The entry below gives a single TCR beta chain sequence along with its context. No antigen is known for it. Generated by immunoSEQ multiplex PCR, the TCRdb table keeps only in-frame clones and is missing some. The sample has some 70,000 clones; roughly 90% are singletons. This sample is drawn from a study of OX40 agonist ivuxolimab in advanced cancers. General study results and limits: Doses of 0.1 to 3.0 mg/kg were accompanied by clonal expansion of CD4+ and CD8+ blood T cells by week 6.

CDR3 length: 17 amino acids. Germline values: CDR1 LNHNV, CDR2 YYDKDF (reference sequence). V gave up 1 base and J gave up 2 bases; unmatched junction bases: 4. Exclusion of a patient followed from autoimmune disease history or systemic immunosuppression. Patients had blood sampled at baseline and again on cycle 4 day 1 and cycle 7 day 1. This chain connects TRBV15 to TRBJ1-4, with 10 bases fitting TRBD1. The TCR comes from an adult with an advanced solid tumor such as melanoma, head and neck, liver or kidney cancer. The sequencing here drew on CD4+ or CD8+ T cells sorted from blood, taken in a trial of the OX40 agonist ivuxolimab. The chain's CDR3 is CATSRARTGGTNEKLFF. The CDR3 DNA sequence: TGTGCCACCAGCAGAGCAAGGACAGGGGGTACTAATGAAAAACTGTTTTTT.